There are many counts of the clone carrying this T cell receptor beta chain. What it binds is not known. Attachment of unique molecular identifiers to individual cDNA molecules was performed. TCRdb fed the 5' RACE reads into MiXCR, producing one record per CDR3 protein. The profile shows around 60,000 distinct CDR3 sequences, roughly 13% of them singletons. Trimming cost V 2 bases and J 6 bases, with 10 bases left between them. This CDR3 has 13 amino acids. Per germline, CDR1 SGHTA and CDR2 FQGNSA. This specimen comes from a study of early T cells in non-severe SARS-CoV-2 infection. About the research overall: Investigators sequenced bulk RNA drawn from unsorted whole blood, and chains remained unpaired.

Regarding the study as a whole: The VDJdb matching leaned toward anti-spike CD8 responses and overlooked private and CD4 specificities.

What was sequenced was whole blood. This receptor was obtained from an adult who was a healthcare worker with PCR-confirmed SARS-CoV-2 infection or an uninfected control (not recorded which). The rearrangement uses TRBV7-2 and TRBJ1-2; D might be TRBD1 (6 bases). The CDR3 nucleotides are TGTGCCAGCAGCTTACACAGGGAGGATGGCTACACCTTC. It yields the protein CASSLHREDGYTF.